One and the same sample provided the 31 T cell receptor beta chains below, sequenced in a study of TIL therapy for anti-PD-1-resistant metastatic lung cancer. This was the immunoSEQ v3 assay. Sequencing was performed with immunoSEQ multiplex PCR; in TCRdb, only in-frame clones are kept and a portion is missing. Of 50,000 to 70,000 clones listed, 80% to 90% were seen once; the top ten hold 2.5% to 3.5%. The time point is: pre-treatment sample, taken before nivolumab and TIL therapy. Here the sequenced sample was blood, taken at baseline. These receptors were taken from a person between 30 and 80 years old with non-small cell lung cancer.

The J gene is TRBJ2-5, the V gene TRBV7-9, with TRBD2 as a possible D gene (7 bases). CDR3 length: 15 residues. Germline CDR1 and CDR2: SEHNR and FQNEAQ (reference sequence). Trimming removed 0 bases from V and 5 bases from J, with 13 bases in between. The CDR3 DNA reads TGTGCCAGCAGCTTAGCGGAGGGGGGGCGCGAGACCCAGTACTTC. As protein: CASSLAEGGRETQYF.

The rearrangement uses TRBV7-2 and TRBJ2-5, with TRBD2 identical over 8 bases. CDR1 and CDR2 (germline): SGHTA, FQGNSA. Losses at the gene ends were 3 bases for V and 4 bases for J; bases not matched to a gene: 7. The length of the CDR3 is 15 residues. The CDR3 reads CASSLNSGTVETQYF. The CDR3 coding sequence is TGTGCCAGCAGCTTGAATAGCGGGACGGTAGAGACCCAGTACTTC.

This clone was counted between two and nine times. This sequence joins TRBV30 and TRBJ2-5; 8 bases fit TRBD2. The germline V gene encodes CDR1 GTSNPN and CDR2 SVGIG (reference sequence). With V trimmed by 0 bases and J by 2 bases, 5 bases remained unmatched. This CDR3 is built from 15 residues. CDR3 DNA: TGTGCCTGGAGTGTGGGTAGCGGGATGCAAGAGACCCAGTACTTC. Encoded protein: CAWSVGSGMQETQYF.

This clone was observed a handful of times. As DNA, the CDR3 is TGTGCCAGCAGCACGAAACGTTTGGGACAGACGGGGGGCGAGACCCAGTACTTC. Translated: CASSTKRLGQTGGETQYF. This chain joins TRBV7-2 and TRBJ2-5; the D gene could be TRBD1 or TRBD2 (7 bases each). The germline V gene encodes CDR1 SGHTA and CDR2 FQGNSA. V lost 5 bases and J 5 bases, leaving 27 bases between the germline ends. CDR3 length equals 18 residues.

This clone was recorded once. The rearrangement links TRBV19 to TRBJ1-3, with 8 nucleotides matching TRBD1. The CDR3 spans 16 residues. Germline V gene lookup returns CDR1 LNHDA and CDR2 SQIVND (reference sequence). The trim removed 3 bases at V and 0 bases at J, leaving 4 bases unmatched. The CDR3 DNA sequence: TGTGCCAGTAGTATCGGGACAGGAATCTCTGGAAACACCATATATTTT. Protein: CASSIGTGISGNTIYF.

The CDR3 region is CASSPRLAGEPEQFF. DNA for the CDR3: TGTGCCAGCAGCCCGCGACTAGCGGGAGAGCCTGAGCAGTTCTTC. The chain uses TRBV11-2 and TRBJ2-1; 12 bases align to TRBD2. The CDR3 totals 15 residues. Germline V gives CDR1 SGHAT, CDR2 FQNNGV. Trimming at V came to 5 bases and at J to 9 bases, leaving 8 bases not matched to a gene.

CDR3 DNA sequence: TGCGCCAGCAGCCCCGGGACAGGGGTTATTAACTATGGCTACACCTTC. Translating it yields CASSPGTGVINYGYTF. The genes are TRBV5-1 and TRBJ1-2; 10 bases align to TRBD1. CDR3 length: 16 residues. V trimming: 4 bases; J trimming: 1 base; junction bases outside the gene matches: 7. From germline, CDR1 is SGHRS and CDR2 YFSETQ.

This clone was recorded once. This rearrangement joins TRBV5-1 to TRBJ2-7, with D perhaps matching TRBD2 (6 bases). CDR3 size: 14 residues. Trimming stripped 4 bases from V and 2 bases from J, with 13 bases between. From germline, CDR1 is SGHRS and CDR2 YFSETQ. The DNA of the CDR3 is TGCGCCAGCAGCCCCGGGGGTAGTACCTACGAGCAGTACTTC. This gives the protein CASSPGGSTYEQYF.

CDR3 sequence (DNA): TGTGCCAGCAGTCCCACCCCGGACAGGGCGGATGGCTACACCTTC. Its translation is CASSPTPDRADGYTF. The chain joins TRBV28 to TRBJ1-2, with TRBD1 identical over 8 bases. The CDR3 sequence is 15 residues long. J lost 6 bases, V lost 5 bases, and 11 bases had no gene match. Germline lookup yields CDR1 MDHEN and CDR2 SYDVKM.

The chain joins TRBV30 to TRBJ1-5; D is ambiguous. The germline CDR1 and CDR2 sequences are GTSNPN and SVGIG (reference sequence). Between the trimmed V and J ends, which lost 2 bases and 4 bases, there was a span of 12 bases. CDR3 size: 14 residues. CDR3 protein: CAWSQGLTNQPQHF. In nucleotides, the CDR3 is TGTGCCTGGAGTCAAGGACTGACTAATCAGCCCCAGCATTTT.

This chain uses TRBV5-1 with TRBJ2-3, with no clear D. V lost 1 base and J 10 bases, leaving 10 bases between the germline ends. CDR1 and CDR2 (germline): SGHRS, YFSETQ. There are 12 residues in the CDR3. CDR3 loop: CASSLNEEAQYF. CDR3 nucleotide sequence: TGCGCCAGCAGCTTGAATGAGGAAGCGCAGTATTTT.

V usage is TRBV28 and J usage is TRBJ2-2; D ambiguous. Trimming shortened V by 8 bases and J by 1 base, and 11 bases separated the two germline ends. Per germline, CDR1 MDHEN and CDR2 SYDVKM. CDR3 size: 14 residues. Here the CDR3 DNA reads TGTGCCAGCGCGAGACCCCTGAACACCGGGGAGCTGTTTTTT. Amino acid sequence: CASARPLNTGELFF.

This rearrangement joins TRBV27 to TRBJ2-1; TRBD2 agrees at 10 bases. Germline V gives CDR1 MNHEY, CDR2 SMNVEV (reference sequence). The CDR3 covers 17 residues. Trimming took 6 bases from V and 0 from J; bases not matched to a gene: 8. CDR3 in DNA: TGTGCCAGCAGCCCCGTACAGCGGGGGGGCTCCTACAATGAGCAGTTCTTC. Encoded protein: CASSPVQRGGSYNEQFF.

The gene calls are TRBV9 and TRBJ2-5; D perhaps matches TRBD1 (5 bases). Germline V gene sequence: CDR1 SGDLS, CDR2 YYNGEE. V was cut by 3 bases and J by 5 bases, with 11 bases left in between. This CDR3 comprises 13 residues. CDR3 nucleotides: TGTGCCAGCAGCGAAGGGGTTTTGGAGACCCAGTACTTC. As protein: CASSEGVLETQYF.

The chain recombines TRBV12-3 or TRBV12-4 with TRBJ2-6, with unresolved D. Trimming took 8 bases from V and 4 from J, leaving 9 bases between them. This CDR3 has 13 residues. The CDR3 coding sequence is TGTGCCAGCTCTGCGTCAGGGGCCAACGTCCTGACTTTC. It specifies CASSASGANVLTF.

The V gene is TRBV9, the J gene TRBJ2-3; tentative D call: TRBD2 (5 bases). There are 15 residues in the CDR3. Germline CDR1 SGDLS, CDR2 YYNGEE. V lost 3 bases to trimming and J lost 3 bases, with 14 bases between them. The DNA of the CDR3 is TGTGCCAGCAGCGGAGAATCCGGGATTACAGATACGCAGTATTTT. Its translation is CASSGESGITDTQYF.

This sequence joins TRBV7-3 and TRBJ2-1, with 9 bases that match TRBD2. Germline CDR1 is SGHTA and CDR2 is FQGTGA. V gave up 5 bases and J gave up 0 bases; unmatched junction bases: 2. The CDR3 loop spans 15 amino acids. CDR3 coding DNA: TGTGCCAGCAGCCTTAGCGGGAGCTCCTACAATGAGCAGTTCTTC. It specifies CASSLSGSSYNEQFF.

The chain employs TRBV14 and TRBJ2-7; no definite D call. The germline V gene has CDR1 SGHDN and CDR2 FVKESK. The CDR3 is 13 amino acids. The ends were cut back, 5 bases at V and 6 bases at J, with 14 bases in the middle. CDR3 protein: CASSLAAPLEQYF. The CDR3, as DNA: TGTGCCAGCAGCTTGGCAGCCCCCCTCGAGCAGTACTTC.

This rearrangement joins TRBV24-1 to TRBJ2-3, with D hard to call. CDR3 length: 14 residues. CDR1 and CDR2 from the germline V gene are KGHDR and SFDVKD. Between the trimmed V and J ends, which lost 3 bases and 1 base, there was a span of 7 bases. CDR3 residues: CATSDRSGTDTQYF. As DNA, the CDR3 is TGTGCCACCAGTGATAGGAGCGGCACAGATACGCAGTATTTT.

As DNA, the CDR3 is TGTGCCAGCACCCACCGGGCAGGGGGGTACGCTCGGACAGATACGCAGTATTTT. It translates to CASTHRAGGYARTDTQYF. V usage is TRBV7-6 and J usage is TRBJ2-3, with TRBD1 as a possible D gene (7 bases). Germline V gene sequence: CDR1 SGHVS, CDR2 FNYEAQ. This CDR3 comprises 18 residues. V dropped 7 bases and J dropped 3 bases, with 26 bases sitting between them.

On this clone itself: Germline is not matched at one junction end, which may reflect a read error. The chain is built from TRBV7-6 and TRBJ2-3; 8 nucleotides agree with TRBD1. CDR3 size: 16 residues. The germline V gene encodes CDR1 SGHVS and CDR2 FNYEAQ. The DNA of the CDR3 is TGTGCCAGCAGCTCAGCGGACAGGGCCTCCACACATACGCAGTATTTT. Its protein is CASSSADRASTHTQYF.

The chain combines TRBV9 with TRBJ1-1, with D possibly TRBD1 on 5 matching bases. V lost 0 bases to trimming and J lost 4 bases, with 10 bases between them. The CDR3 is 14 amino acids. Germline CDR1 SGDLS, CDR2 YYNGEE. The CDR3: CASSVDRRGTEAFF. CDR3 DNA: TGTGCCAGCAGCGTAGATCGGAGGGGCACTGAAGCTTTCTTT.

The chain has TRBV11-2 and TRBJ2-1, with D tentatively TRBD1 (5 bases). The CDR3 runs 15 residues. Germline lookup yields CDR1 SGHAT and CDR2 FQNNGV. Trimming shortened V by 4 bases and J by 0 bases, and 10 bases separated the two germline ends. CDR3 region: CASSYRTISYNEQFF. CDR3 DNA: TGTGCCAGCAGCTACCGGACAATCTCCTACAATGAGCAGTTCTTC.

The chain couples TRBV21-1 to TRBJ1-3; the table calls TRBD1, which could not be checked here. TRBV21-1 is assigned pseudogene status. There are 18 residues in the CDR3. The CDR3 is CASSSPLRGQNSGNTIYF. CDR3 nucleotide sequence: TGTGCCAGCAGCTCTCCCCTCCGAGGACAGAACTCTGGAAACACCATATATTTT.

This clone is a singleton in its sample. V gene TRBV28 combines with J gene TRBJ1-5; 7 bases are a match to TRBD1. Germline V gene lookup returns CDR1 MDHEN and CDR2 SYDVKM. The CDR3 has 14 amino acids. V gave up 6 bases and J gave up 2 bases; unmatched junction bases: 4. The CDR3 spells CASRYRGGNQPQHF. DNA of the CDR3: TGTGCCAGCAGATACAGGGGCGGCAATCAGCCCCAGCATTTT.

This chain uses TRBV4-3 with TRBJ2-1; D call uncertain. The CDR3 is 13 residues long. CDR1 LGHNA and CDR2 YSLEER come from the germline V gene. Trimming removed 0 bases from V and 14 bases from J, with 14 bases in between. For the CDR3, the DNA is TGCGCCAGCAGCCAAGATTTGGCGAGGAGCGAGTTCTTC. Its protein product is CASSQDLARSEFF.

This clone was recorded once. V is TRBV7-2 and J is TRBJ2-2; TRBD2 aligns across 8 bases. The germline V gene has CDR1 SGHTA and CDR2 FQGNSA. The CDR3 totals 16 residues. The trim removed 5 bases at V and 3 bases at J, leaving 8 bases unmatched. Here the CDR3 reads CASSPSGTRDTGELFF. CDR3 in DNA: TGTGCCAGCAGCCCAAGCGGGACTAGGGACACCGGGGAGCTGTTTTTT.

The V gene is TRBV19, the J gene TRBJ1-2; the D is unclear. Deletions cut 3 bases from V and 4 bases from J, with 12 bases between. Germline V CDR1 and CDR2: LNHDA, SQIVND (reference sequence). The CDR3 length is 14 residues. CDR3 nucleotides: TGTGCCAGTAGTATGGAGGGAATCGGCTATGGCTACACCTTC. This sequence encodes CASSMEGIGYGYTF.

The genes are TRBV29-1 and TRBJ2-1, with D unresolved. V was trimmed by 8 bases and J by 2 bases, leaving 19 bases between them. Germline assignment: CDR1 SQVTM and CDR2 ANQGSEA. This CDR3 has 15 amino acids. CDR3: CSLWGSGPTYNEQFF. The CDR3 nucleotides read TGCAGCCTGTGGGGTTCTGGTCCTACCTACAATGAGCAGTTCTTC.

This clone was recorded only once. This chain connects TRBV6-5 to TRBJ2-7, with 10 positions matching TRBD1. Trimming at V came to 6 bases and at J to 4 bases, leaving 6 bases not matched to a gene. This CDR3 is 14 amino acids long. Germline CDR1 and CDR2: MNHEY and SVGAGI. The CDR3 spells CASSLGQGDYEQYF. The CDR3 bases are TGTGCCAGCAGCCTCGGACAGGGGGATTACGAGCAGTACTTC.

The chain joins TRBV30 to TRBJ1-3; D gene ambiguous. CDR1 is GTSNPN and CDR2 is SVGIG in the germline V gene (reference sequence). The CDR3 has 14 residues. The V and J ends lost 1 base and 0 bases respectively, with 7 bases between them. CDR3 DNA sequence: TGTGCCTGGAGTGGGAGTCGCTCTGGAAACACCATATATTTT. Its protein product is CAWSGSRSGNTIYF.